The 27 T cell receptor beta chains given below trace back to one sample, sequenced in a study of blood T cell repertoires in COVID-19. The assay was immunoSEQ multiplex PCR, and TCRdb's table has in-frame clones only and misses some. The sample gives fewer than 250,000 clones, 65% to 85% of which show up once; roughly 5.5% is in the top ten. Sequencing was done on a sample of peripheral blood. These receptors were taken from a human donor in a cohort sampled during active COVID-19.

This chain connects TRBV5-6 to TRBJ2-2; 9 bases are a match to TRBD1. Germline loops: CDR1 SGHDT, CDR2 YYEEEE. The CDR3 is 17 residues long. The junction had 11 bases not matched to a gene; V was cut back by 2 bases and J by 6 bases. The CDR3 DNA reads TGTGCCAGCAGCTTAAGTTTCCAGGACAGGGGTCCCGGGGAGCTGTTTTTT. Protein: CASSLSFQDRGPGELFF.

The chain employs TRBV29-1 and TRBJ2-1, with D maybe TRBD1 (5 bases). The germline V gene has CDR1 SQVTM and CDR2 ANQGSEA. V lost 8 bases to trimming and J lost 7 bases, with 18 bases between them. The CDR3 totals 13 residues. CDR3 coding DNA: TGCAGCTCGACAGACGGGTCCTTAAATGAGCAGTTCTTC. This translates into CSSTDGSLNEQFF.

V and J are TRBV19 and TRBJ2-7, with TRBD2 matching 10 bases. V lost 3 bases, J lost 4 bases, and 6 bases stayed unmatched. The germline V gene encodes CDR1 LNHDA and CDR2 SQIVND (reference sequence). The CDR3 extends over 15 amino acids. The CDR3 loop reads CASSIGSSGSYEQYF. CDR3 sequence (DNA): TGTGCCAGTAGTATCGGGTCTAGCGGGAGTTACGAGCAGTACTTC. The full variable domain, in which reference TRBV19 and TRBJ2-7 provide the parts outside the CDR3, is DGGITQSPKYLFRKEGQNVTLSCEQNLNHDAMYWYRQDPGQGLRLIYYSQIVNDFQKGDIAEGYSVSREKKESFPLTVTSAQKNPTAFYLCASSIGSSGSYEQYFGPGTRLTVT.

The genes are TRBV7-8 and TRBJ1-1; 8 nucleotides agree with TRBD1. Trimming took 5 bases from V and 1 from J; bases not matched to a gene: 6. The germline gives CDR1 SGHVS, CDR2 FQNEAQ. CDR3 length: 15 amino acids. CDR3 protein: CASSQGQGSNTEAFF. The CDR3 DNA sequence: TGTGCCAGCAGCCAAGGACAGGGTTCGAACACTGAAGCTTTCTTT.

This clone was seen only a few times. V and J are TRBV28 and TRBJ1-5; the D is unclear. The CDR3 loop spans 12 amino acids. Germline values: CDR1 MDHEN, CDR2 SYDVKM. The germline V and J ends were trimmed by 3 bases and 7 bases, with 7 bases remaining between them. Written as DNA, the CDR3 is TGTGCCAGCAGTTTCCTTGAGCAGCCCCAGCATTTT. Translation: CASSFLEQPQHF.

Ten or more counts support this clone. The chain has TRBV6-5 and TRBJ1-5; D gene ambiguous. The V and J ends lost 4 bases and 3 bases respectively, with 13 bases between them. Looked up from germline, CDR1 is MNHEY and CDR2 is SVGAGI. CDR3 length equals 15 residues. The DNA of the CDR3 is TGTGCCAGCAGTTCCCATTCCAGGAACAATCAGCCCCAGCATTTT. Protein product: CASSSHSRNNQPQHF.

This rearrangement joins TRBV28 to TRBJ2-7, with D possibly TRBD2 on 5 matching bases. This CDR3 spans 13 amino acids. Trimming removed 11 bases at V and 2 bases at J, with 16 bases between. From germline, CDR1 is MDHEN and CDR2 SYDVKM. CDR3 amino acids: CAGSRGGTYEQYF. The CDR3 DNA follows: TGTGCCGGAAGCCGGGGTGGCACCTACGAGCAGTACTTC.

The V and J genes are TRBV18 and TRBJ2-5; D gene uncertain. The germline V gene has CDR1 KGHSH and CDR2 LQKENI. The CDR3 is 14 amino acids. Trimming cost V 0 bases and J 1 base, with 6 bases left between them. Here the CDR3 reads CASSPPLPQETQYF. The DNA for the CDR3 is TGTGCCAGCTCACCACCTCTCCCCCAAGAGACCCAGTACTTC.

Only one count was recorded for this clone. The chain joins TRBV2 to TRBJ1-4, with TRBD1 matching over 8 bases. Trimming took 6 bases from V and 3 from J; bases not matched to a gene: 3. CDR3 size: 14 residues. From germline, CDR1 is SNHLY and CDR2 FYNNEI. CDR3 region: CASRPTGANEKLFF. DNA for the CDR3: TGTGCCAGCAGGCCGACAGGGGCTAATGAAAAACTGTTTTTT.

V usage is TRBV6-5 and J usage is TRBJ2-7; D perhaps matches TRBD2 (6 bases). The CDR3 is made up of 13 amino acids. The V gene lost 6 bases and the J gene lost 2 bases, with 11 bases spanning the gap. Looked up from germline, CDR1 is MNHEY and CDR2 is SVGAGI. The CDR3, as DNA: TGTGCCAGCAGGAGGGAGGCCACCTACGAGCAGTACTTC. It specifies CASRREATYEQYF.

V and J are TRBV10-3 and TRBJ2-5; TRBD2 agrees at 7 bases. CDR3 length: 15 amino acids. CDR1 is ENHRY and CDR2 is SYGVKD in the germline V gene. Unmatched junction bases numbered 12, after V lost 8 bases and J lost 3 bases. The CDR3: CAIGTGGGQEETQYF. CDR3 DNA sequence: TGTGCCATCGGAACGGGGGGTGGTCAAGAAGAGACCCAGTACTTC.

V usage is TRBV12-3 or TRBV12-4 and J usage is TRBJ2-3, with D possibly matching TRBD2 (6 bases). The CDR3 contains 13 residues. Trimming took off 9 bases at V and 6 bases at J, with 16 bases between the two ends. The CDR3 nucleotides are TGTGCCAGTCGGGACTTTATAACGGATACGCAGTATTTT. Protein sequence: CASRDFITDTQYF.

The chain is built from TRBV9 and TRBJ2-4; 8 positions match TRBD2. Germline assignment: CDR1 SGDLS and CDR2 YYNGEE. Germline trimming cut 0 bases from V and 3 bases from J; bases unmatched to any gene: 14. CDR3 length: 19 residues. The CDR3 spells CASSVVRSGSGASKNIQYF. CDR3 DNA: TGTGCCAGCAGCGTAGTAAGGAGTGGTAGCGGGGCTAGCAAAAACATTCAGTACTTC. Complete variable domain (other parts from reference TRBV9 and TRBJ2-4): DSGVTQTPKHLITATGQRVTLRCSPRSGDLSVYWYQQSLDQGLQFLIQYYNGEERAKGNILERFSAQQFPDLHSELNLSSLELGDSALYFCASSVVRSGSGASKNIQYFGAGTRLSVL.

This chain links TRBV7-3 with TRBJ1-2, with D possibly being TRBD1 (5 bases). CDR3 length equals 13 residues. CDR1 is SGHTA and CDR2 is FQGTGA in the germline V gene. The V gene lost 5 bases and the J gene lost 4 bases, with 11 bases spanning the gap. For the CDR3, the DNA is TGTGCCAGCAGCCCAGGGAAGGGCTATGGCTACACCTTC. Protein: CASSPGKGYGYTF.

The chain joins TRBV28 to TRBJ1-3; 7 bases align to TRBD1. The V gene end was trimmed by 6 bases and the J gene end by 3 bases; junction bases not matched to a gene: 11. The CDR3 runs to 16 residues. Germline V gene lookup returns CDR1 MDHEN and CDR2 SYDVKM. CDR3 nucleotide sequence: TGTGCCAGCAGCCTAGCCGACAGGGCGGGTGGAAACACCATATATTTT. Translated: CASSLADRAGGNTIYF. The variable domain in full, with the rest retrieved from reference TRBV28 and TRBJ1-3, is DVKVTQSSRYLVKRTGEKVFLECVQDMDHENMFWYRQDPGLGLRLIYFSYDVKMKEKGDIPEGYSVSREKKERFSLILESASTNQTSMYLCASSLADRAGGNTIYFGEGSWLTVV.

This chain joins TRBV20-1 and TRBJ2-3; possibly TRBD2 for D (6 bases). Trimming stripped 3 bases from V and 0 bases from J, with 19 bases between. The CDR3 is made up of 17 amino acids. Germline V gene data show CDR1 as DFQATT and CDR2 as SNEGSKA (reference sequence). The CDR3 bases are TGCAGTGCTAGTAAGGGCCCCGGCGGGATGAGCACAGATACGCAGTATTTT. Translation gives CSASKGPGGMSTDTQYF.

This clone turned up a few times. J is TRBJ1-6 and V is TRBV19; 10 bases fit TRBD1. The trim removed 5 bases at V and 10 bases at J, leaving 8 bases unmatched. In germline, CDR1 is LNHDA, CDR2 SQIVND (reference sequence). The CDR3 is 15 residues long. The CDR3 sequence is CASSPGTGAISPLHF. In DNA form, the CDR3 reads TGTGCCAGTAGTCCAGGGACAGGGGCTATATCACCCCTCCACTTT.

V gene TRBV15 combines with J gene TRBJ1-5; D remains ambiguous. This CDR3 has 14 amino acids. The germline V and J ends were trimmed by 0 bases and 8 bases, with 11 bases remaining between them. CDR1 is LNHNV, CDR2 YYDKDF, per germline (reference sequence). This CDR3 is CATSRDRVSEPQHF. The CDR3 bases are TGTGCCACCAGCAGAGATCGGGTTAGCGAGCCCCAGCATTTT.

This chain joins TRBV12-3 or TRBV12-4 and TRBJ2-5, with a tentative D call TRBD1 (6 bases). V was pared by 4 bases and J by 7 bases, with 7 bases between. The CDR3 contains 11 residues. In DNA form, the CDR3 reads TGTGCCAGCAGTTCCAGGGGGACCCAGTACTTC. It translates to CASSSRGTQYF.

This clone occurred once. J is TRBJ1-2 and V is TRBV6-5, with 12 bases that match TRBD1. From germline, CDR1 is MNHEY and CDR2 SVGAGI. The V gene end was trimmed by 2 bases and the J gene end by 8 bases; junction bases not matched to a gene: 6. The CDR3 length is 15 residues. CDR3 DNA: TGTGCCAGCAGTTACCGGGACAGGGGGCGCAAAGGCTACACCTTC. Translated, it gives CASSYRDRGRKGYTF.

The CDR3 reads CASSSQGVQGGELFF. In DNA, the CDR3 is TGTGCCAGCAGCTCCCAGGGGGTCCAGGGCGGGGAGCTGTTTTTT. The rearrangement links TRBV3-1 (or the pseudogene TRBV3-2) to TRBJ2-2; 7 bases match TRBD1. The CDR3 spans 15 residues. The germline CDR1 and CDR2 sequences are LGHDT and YNNKEL (reference sequence). The V segment lost 5 bases and the J segment 7 bases; nucleotides outside the gene matches: 10.

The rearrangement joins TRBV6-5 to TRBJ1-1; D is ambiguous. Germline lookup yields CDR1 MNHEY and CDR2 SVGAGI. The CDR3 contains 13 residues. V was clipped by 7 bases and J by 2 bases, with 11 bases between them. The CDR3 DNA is TGTGCCAGCAATACCTATCGTAACACTGAAGCTTTCTTT. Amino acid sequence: CASNTYRNTEAFF.

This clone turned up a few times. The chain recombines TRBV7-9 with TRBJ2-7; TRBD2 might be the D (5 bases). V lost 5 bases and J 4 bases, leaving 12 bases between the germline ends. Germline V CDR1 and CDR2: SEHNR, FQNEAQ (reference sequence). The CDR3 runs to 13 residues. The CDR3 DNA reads TGTGCCAGCAGCCAGGACGGAGGATACGAGCAGTACTTC. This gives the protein CASSQDGGYEQYF.

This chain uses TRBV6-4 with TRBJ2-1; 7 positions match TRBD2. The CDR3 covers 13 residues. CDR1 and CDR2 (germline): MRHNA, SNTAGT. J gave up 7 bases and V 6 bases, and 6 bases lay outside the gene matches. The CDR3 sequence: CASSRTSKNEQFF. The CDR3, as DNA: TGTGCCAGCAGCAGGACTAGTAAGAATGAGCAGTTCTTC.

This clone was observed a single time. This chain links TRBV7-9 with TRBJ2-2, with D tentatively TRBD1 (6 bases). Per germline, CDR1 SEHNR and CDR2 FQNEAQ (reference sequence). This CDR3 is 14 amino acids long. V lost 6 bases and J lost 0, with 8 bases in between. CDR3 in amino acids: CASRRQANTGELFF. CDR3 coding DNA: TGTGCCAGCAGACGACAGGCGAACACCGGGGAGCTGTTTTTT.

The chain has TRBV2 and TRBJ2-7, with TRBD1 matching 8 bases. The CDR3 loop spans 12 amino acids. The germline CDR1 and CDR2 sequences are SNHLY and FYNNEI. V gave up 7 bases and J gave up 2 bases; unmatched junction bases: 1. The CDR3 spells CASTDRAYEQYF. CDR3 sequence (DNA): TGTGCCAGCACGGACAGGGCCTACGAGCAGTACTTC.

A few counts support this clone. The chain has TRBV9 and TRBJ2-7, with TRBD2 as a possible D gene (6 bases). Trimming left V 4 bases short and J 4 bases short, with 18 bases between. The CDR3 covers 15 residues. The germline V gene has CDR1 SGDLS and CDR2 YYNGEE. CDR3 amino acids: CASSPQGGVMYEQYF. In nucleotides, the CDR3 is TGTGCCAGCAGCCCCCAAGGAGGGGTGATGTACGAGCAGTACTTC.